The clone carrying this TCR beta chain came up many times. The antigen remains undetermined. This entry is derived from a study of spatial heterogeneity in lung cancer. Study-wide background: Detection consistently captured more beta-chain sequences than alpha-chain sequences. Study-wide findings and caveats: The appearance of ubiquitous expanded tumor TCRs in blood was greater at resection than follow-up.

Every TCR cDNA molecule bore its own unique molecular identifier. TCRdb reprocessed the 5' RACE reads with MiXCR, giving one entry per CDR3 protein. The profile covers around 110,000 distinct CDR3 sequences, with 12% appearing a single time and approximately 15% taken by the ten largest. Noted time point: blood at routine non-recurrence follow-up after resection. Material for sequencing was whole RNA from tumor, nontumor lung or frozen PBMC, left unsorted. The V end was cut by 4 bases, the J end by 7 bases, with 10 bases between. The CDR3 sequence is 12 residues long. Germline V gene lookup returns CDR1 LGHDT and CDR2 YNNKEL (reference sequence).

Specimen: PBMCs, collected at follow-up. The rearrangement uses TRBV3-1 and TRBJ1-1; tentative D call: TRBD1 (6 bases). This TCR came from a male donor with early-stage non-small cell lung cancer. The CDR3 loop is CASSPGQLEAFF. The CDR3 region has the DNA TGTGCCAGCAGCCCTGGACAGCTTGAAGCTTTCTTT.